This T cell receptor (beta chain) was observed in a study of beta chain features in type 1 diabetes. Study-wide results and limits: Type 1 diabetes patients had TCRB CDR3s that were shorter (moderately but significantly so) in all four CD4+ subsets. Patients showed naive, central memory and Treg TCRB repertoires that appeared more similar than those of healthy donors. These data did not resolve whether HLA type affects TCRB rearrangement. PCR might favor shorter templates, equally in patients and controls.

Investigators reverse transcribed all isolated RNA, so they sequenced expressed TCRB transcripts. The table came from immunoSEQ multiplex PCR; TCRdb's copy has only in-frame clones and leaves some out. This sample has 350,000 or so clones, with around 20% found just once. The CDR3 consists of 16 residues. Per the germline V gene, CDR1 is GTSNPN and CDR2 is SVGIG (reference sequence). Trimming removed 3 bases at V and 5 bases at J, with 22 bases between. In this sample, this clone turned up a few times. Its antigen is undetermined. The sample was naive CD4+ T cells from blood. The rearrangement links TRBV30 to TRBJ2-5, with D possibly TRBD2 on 6 matching bases. This sequence originates from a woman between 18 and 29 years old in good health. The CDR3 sequence: CAWSAVGGNRAETQYF. CDR3 sequence (DNA): TGTGCCTGGAGCGCCGTCGGCGGGAACCGGGCTGAGACCCAGTACTTC.